This T cell receptor (beta chain) was found in a study of Graves' ophthalmopathy and Graves' hyperthyroidism. Study-level information: The stable label applied to hyperthyroidism with no ophthalmopathy within 18 months of follow-up.

Findings and caveats of the study: Most thyroid clonotypes expanded beyond 0.001 frequency were also found in blood.

Physicians reached a diagnosis by relying on clinical symptoms, serum thyroxine, TRAb, thyroid ultrasound and orbital computed tomography. Turning to this clonotype: What it binds is not known. A clone one base away is much larger, so this may be a read error.

CDR3 regions of TCR beta were amplified from RNA transcripts. Amplification began with first-round RT-PCR using HTBI primers, then second-round multiplex PCR was performed. TCRdb re-analysed the multiplex PCR reads in MiXCR, keeping a single row per CDR3 protein. In the table there are around 1,000,000 distinct CDR3 sequences, around a third of which are singletons. The source material was peripheral blood or thyroid tissue (not recorded which). This clonotype was obtained from an adult man with Graves' hyperthyroidism.

CDR3 in amino acids: CASSAGKHGSTGGTF. In DNA form, the CDR3 reads TGTGCCAGCAGTGCCGGGAAACATGGGAGCACGGGAGGCACCTTC. The gene calls are TRBV2 and TRBJ1-2; D unresolved. The CDR3 covers 15 residues. Germline V gene lookup returns CDR1 SNHLY and CDR2 FYNNEI. V lost 4 bases, J lost 13 bases, and 25 bases lay in between.